A selection of T cell receptor beta chains follows, all from one sample in a study of OX40 agonist ivuxolimab in advanced cancers. Measured with immunoSEQ multiplex PCR; TCRdb has only the in-frame clones, and not every one. The sample lists over 80,000 clones; about nine tenths were seen once. The sample consisted of CD4+ or CD8+ T cells sorted from blood, taken in a trial of the OX40 agonist ivuxolimab. The receptors stem from an adult with an advanced solid tumor such as melanoma, head and neck, liver or kidney cancer. Both conserved end residues are part of each CDR3. Each record gives: D gene, J gene, V gene, clone size, CDR3 protein, CDR3 DNA. A D gene is named only where the DNA matches it firmly. A row's size may be missing; if present it is once, few, many or a size class.

D: NA
J: TRBJ2-3
V: TRBV6-5
size: NA
CDR3: CASSSALGTDTQYF
DNA: TGTGCCAGCAGTTCCGCTTTGGGGACAGATACGCAGTATTTT

D: NA
J: TRBJ2-2
V: TRBV28
size: NA
CDR3: CARKAPIVSAGELFF
DNA: TGTGCCAGGAAAGCCCCAATAGTGAGCGCCGGGGAGCTGTTTTTT

D: NA
J: TRBJ1-1
V: TRBV5-6
size: NA
CDR3: CASSLVGRVGGTEAFF
DNA: TGTGCCAGCAGCTTGGTGGGCAGGGTGGGTGGCACTGAAGCTTTCTTT

D: NA
J: TRBJ2-7
V: TRBV28
size: NA
CDR3: CASSLPGSFRYEQYF
DNA: TGTGCCAGCAGTTTACCGGGGTCTTTCAGGTACGAGCAGTACTTC

D: NA
J: TRBJ1-5
V: TRBV18
size: NA
CDR3: CASSLSGEGQPQHF
DNA: TGTGCCAGCTCACTATCAGGGGAGGGACAGCCCCAGCATTTT

D: NA
J: TRBJ2-3
V: TRBV5-1
size: NA
CDR3: CASSPDGRRTDTQYF
DNA: TGCGCCAGCAGCCCGGACGGTCGACGCACAGATACGCAGTATTTT

D: NA
J: TRBJ2-2
V: TRBV21-1
size: NA
CDR3: CASSFRSRADTGELFF
DNA: TGTGCCAGCAGCTTCCGTAGCAGGGCCGACACCGGGGAGCTGTTTTTT

D: NA
J: TRBJ2-5
V: TRBV19
size: NA
CDR3: CASQPSSGTIETQYF
DNA: TGTGCCAGCCAGCCTTCGTCCGGGACGATTGAGACCCAGTACTTC

D: TRBD2
J: TRBJ2-1
V: TRBV18
size: NA
CDR3: CASSGLAGEINEQFF
DNA: TGTGCCAGCTCCGGACTAGCGGGAGAGATCAATGAGCAGTTCTTC

D: NA
J: TRBJ2-7
V: TRBV7-8
size: NA
CDR3: CASSLAGPNEQYF
DNA: TGTGCCAGCAGCTTAGCTGGTCCGAACGAGCAGTACTTC

D: TRBD1
J: TRBJ1-4
V: TRBV9
size: NA
CDR3: CASSATGGAPGPNEKLFF
DNA: TGTGCCAGCAGCGCTACAGGGGGCGCCCCGGGCCCCAATGAAAAACTGTTTTTT

D: NA
J: TRBJ2-1
V: TRBV6-1
size: NA
CDR3: CASSEGGGNDEQFF
DNA: TGTGCCAGCAGTGAAGGTGGGGGTAATGATGAGCAGTTCTTC

D: NA
J: TRBJ1-1
V: TRBV9
size: NA
CDR3: CASSKTLTGINTEAFF
DNA: TGTGCCAGCAGCAAAACGCTGACAGGAATTAACACTGAAGCTTTCTTT

D: NA
J: TRBJ2-3
V: TRBV21-1
size: NA
CDR3: CARGRDTDTQYF
DNA: TGTGCCCGCGGGCGGGACACAGATACGCAGTATTTT

D: TRBD1
J: TRBJ2-7
V: TRBV7-2
size: NA
CDR3: CASSTGQGYEQYF
DNA: TGTGCCAGCAGCACGGGACAGGGATACGAGCAGTACTTC

D: NA
J: TRBJ1-2
V: TRBV9
size: few
CDR3: CASRATGSHPYGYTF
DNA: TGTGCCAGCAGAGCTACAGGGTCACACCCATATGGCTACACCTTC

D: NA
J: TRBJ1-4
V: TRBV6-5
size: NA
CDR3: CASSASGSTNEKLFF
DNA: TGTGCCAGCAGCGCCTCAGGGTCAACTAATGAAAAACTGTTTTTT

D: TRBD1
J: TRBJ2-1
V: TRBV7-3
size: NA
CDR3: CASSLDRGTWNEQFF
DNA: TGTGCCAGCAGTCTGGACAGGGGTACATGGAATGAGCAGTTCTTC

D: TRBD1
J: TRBJ1-2
V: TRBV13
size: NA
CDR3: CASTLDRNYGYTF
DNA: TGTGCCAGCACCTTGGACAGGAACTATGGCTACACCTTC

D: TRBD1
J: TRBJ1-1
V: TRBV5-1
size: NA
CDR3: CASSLVPVNTGESEAFF
DNA: TGCGCCAGCAGCTTAGTTCCGGTAAACACAGGGGAATCTGAAGCTTTCTTT

D: NA
J: TRBJ2-5
V: TRBV5-1
size: NA
CDR3: CASSLAETQYF
DNA: TGCGCCAGCAGCTTGGCAGAGACCCAGTACTTC

D: NA
J: TRBJ1-5
V: TRBV4-2
size: NA
CDR3: CASSQVSGNQPQHF
DNA: TGTGCCAGCAGCCAAGTCTCTGGCAATCAGCCCCAGCATTTT

D: NA
J: TRBJ1-6
V: TRBV5-4
size: NA
CDR3: CASSLEGGSINSPLHF
DNA: TGTGCCAGCAGCTTGGAGGGGGGCAGTATTAATTCACCCCTCCACTTT

D: TRBD1
J: TRBJ2-7
V: TRBV4-3
size: NA
CDR3: CASSQDGTGGYEQYF
DNA: TGCGCCAGCAGCCAAGATGGGACAGGGGGCTACGAGCAGTACTTC

D: NA
J: TRBJ1-2
V: TRBV28
size: NA
CDR3: CASSSQGLGWGYTF
DNA: TGTGCCAGCAGCTCCCAGGGGCTCGGATGGGGCTACACCTTC

D: NA
J: TRBJ2-6
V: TRBV4-3
size: NA
CDR3: CASSQGRISSGANVLTF
DNA: TGCGCCAGCAGCCAAGGCCGCATCAGCTCTGGGGCCAACGTCCTGACTTTC

D: TRBD1
J: TRBJ1-1
V: TRBV19
size: NA
CDR3: CASSWDRSNTEAFF
DNA: TGTGCCAGTAGCTGGGACAGGTCTAACACTGAAGCTTTCTTT

D: NA
J: TRBJ2-1
V: TRBV11-2
size: once
CDR3: CASRSGWGGVFNEQFF
DNA: TGTGCCAGCAGGTCGGGCTGGGGGGGCGTCTTCAATGAGCAGTTCTTC

D: TRBD1
J: TRBJ2-7
V: TRBV28
size: NA
CDR3: CASKTGGPYEQYF
DNA: TGTGCCAGCAAAACAGGGGGACCCTACGAGCAGTACTTC

D: NA
J: TRBJ2-7
V: TRBV27
size: NA
CDR3: CASSLGSGGTYEQYF
DNA: TGTGCCAGCAGTTTAGGATCGGGGGGCACGTACGAGCAGTACTTC

D: TRBD1
J: TRBJ1-4
V: TRBV27
size: NA
CDR3: CASSLSPSLTGGGREKLFF
DNA: TGTGCCAGCAGTTTATCCCCATCCCTAACAGGGGGGGGGCGCGAAAAACTGTTTTTT

D: TRBD2
J: TRBJ2-3
V: TRBV7-9
size: NA
CDR3: CASSLGSGIRADTQYF
DNA: TGTGCCAGCAGCTTAGGTAGCGGGATCCGGGCGGATACGCAGTATTTT

D: TRBD1
J: TRBJ2-1
V: TRBV2
size: NA
CDR3: CASSQRQGGYNEQFF
DNA: TGTGCCAGCAGTCAAAGACAGGGGGGTTACAATGAGCAGTTCTTC

D: NA
J: TRBJ2-3
V: TRBV7-9
size: NA
CDR3: CASSLGRDTQYF
DNA: TGTGCCAGCAGCCTCGGGCGCGATACGCAGTATTTT

D: NA
J: TRBJ1-1
V: TRBV5-6
size: NA
CDR3: CASSFGDTRAAEAFF
DNA: TGTGCCAGCAGCTTCGGAGACACGAGGGCCGCTGAAGCTTTCTTT

D: NA
J: TRBJ2-1
V: TRBV28
size: once
CDR3: CASTPTVYSYNEQFF
DNA: TGTGCCAGCACACCTACAGTTTACTCCTACAATGAGCAGTTCTTC

D: NA
J: TRBJ1-6
V: TRBV6-6
size: NA
CDR3: CASSLELPGNSPLHF
DNA: TGTGCCAGCAGTTTGGAGCTCCCAGGAAATTCACCCCTCCACTTT

D: NA
J: TRBJ2-1
V: TRBV18
size: NA
CDR3: CASSLLQGNEQFF
DNA: TGTGCCAGCTCACTGTTACAGGGTAATGAGCAGTTCTTC

D: NA
J: TRBJ2-2
V: TRBV9
size: once
CDR3: CASSAHRTGAGELFF
DNA: TGTGCCAGCAGCGCCCATCGTACGGGGGCCGGGGAGCTGTTTTTT

D: NA
J: TRBJ1-3
V: TRBV11-3
size: NA
CDR3: CASSASVRNTIYF
DNA: TGTGCCAGCAGCGCTTCGGTCCGAAACACCATATATTTT

D: NA
J: TRBJ1-4
V: TRBV9
size: NA
CDR3: CASSLMDRGVEKLFF
DNA: TGTGCCAGCAGCCTAATGGACCGAGGGGTGGAAAAACTGTTTTTT